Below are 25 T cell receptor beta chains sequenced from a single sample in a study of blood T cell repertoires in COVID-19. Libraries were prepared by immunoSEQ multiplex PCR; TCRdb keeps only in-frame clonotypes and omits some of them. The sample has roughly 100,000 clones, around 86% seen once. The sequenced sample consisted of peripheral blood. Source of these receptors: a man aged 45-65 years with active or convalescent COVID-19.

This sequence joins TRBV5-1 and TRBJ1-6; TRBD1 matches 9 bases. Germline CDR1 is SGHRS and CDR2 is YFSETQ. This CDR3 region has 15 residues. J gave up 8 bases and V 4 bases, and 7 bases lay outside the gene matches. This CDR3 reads CASSTDRGADSPLHF. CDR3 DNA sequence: TGCGCCAGCAGCACCGACAGGGGGGCGGATTCACCCCTCCACTTT.

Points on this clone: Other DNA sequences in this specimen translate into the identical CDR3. CDR3 residues: CASSLSRGYTF. DNA of the CDR3: TGTGCCAGCAGTTTAAGTAGAGGCTACACCTTC. The gene calls are TRBV28 and TRBJ1-2; D unresolved. Trimming shortened V by 2 bases and J by 8 bases, and 6 bases separated the two germline ends. Germline V CDR1 and CDR2: MDHEN, SYDVKM. The CDR3 has 11 residues.

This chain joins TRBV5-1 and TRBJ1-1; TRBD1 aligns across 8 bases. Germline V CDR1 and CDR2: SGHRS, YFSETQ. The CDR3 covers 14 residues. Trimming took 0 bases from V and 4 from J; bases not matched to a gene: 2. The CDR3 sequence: CASSLEQGGTEAFF. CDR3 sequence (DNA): TGCGCCAGCAGCTTGGAACAGGGGGGCACTGAAGCTTTCTTT.

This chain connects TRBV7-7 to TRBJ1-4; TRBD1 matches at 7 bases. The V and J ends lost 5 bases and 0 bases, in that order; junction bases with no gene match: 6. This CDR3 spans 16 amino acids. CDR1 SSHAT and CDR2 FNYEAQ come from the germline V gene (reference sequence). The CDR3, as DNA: TGTGCCAGCAGCCAAGGGGGCATTGCAACTAATGAAAAACTGTTTTTT. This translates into CASSQGGIATNEKLFF. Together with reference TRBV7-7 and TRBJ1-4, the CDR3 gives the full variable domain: GAGVSQSPRYKVTKRGQDVTLRCDPISSHATLYWYQQALGQGPEFLTYFNYEAQPDKSGLPSDRFSAERPEGSISTLTIQRTEQRDSAMYRCASSQGGIATNEKLFFGSGTQLSVL.

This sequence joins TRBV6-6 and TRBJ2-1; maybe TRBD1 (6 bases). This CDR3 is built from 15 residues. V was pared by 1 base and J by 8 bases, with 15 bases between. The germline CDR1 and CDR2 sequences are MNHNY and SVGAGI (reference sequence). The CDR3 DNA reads TGTGCCAGCAGTTACTTCCAGGGGTCTACGGATGAGCAGTTCTTC. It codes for CASSYFQGSTDEQFF.

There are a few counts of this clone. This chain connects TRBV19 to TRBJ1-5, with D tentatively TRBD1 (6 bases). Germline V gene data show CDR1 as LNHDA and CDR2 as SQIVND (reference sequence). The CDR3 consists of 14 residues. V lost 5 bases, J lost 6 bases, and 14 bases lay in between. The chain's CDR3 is CASSEGGGSQPQHF. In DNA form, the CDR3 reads TGTGCCAGTAGTGAAGGGGGTGGAAGTCAGCCCCAGCATTTT. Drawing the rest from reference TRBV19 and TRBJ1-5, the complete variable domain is DGGITQSPKYLFRKEGQNVTLSCEQNLNHDAMYWYRQDPGQGLRLIYYSQIVNDFQKGDIAEGYSVSREKKESFPLTVTSAQKNPTAFYLCASSEGGGSQPQHFGDGTRLSIL.

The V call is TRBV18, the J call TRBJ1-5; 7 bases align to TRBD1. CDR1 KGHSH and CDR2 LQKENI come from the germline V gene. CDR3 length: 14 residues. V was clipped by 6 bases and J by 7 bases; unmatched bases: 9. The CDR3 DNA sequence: TGTGCCAGCTCCCAGGGGGGTTGGTTGCAGCCCCAGCATTTT. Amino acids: CASSQGGWLQPQHF.

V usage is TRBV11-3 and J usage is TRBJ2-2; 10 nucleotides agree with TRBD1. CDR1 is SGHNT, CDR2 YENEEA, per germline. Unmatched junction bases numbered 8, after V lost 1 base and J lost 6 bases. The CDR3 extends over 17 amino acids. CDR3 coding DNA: TGTGCCAGCAGCTTAGGCCGGGACAGGGGTGCGTCCGGGGAGCTGTTTTTT. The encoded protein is CASSLGRDRGASGELFF.

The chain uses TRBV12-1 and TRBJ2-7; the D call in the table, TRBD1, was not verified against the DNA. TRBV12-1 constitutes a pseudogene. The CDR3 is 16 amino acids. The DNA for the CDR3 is TGTGCCAGCAGCCTAATCGACAGGGGGCAGGGCTACGAGCAGTACGTC. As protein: CASSLIDRGQGYEQYV.

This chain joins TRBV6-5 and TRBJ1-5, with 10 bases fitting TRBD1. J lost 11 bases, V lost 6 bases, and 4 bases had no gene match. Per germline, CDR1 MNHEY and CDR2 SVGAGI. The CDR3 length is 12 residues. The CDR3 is CASSPGTGAQHF. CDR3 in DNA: TGTGCCAGCAGCCCAGGGACAGGGGCCCAGCATTTT.

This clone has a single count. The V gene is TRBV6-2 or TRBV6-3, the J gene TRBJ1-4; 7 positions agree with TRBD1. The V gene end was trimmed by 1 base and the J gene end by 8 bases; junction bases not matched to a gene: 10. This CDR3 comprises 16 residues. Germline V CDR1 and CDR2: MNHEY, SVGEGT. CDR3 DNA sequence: TGTGCCAGCAGTTACTTTCCCCGGGACAGAGGGGAAAAACTGTTTTTT. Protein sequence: CASSYFPRDRGEKLFF.

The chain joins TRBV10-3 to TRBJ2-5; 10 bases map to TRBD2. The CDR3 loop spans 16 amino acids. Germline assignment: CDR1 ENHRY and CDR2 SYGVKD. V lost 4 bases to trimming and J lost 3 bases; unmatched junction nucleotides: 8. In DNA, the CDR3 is TGTGCCATCAGTGGAGTTAGCGGGGGGAATAAAGAGACCCAGTACTTC. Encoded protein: CAISGVSGGNKETQYF.

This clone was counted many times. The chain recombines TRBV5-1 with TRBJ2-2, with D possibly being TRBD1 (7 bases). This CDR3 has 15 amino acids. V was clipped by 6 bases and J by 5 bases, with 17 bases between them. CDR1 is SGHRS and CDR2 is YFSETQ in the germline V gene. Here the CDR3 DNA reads TGCGCCAGCATGCTTACCCAGGGGGGAACCGGGGAGCTGTTTTTT. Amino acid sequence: CASMLTQGGTGELFF. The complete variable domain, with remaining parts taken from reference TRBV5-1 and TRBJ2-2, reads KAGVTQTPRYLIKTRGQQVTLSCSPISGHRSVSWYQQTPGQGLQFLFEYFSETQRNKGNFPGRFSGRQFSNSRSEMNVSTLELGDSALYLCASMLTQGGTGELFFGEGSRLTVL.

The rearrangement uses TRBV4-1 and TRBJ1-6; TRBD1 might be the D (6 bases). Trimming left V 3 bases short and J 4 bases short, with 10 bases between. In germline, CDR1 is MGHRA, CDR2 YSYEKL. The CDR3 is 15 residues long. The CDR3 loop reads CASSQTTGYNSPLHF. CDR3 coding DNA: TGCGCCAGCAGCCAGACGACAGGTTATAATTCACCCCTCCACTTT.

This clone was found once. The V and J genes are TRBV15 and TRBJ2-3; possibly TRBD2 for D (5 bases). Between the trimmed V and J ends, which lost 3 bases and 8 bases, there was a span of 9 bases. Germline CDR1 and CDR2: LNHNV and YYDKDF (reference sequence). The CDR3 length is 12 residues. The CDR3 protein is CATSSPAGTQYF. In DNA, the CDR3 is TGTGCCACCAGCAGCCCGGCGGGTACGCAGTATTTT.

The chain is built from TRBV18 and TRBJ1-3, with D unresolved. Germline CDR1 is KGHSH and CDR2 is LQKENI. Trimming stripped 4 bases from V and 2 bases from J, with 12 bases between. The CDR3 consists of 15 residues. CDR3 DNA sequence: TGTGCCAGCTCACTAAATACACAGACTGGAAACACCATATATTTT. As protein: CASSLNTQTGNTIYF.

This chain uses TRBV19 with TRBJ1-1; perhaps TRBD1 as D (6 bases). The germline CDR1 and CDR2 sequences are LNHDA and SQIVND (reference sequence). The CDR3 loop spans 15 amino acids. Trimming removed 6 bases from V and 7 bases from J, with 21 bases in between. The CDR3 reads CASSTLDRPYGEAFF. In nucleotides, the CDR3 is TGTGCCAGTAGCACCCTCGACAGGCCCTACGGTGAAGCTTTCTTT.

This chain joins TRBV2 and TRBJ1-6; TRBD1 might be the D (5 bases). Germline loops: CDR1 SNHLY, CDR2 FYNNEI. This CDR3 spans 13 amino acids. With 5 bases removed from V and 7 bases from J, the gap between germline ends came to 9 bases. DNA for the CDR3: TGTGCCAGCAGTCGGGGGATGAATTCACCCCTCCACTTT. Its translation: CASSRGMNSPLHF.

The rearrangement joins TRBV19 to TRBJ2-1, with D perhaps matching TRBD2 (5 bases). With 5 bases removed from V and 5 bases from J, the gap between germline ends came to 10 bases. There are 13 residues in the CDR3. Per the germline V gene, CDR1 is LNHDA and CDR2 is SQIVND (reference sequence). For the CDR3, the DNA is TGTGCCAGTAGTGGCGGACTGAACAATGAGCAGTTCTTC. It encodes CASSGGLNNEQFF.

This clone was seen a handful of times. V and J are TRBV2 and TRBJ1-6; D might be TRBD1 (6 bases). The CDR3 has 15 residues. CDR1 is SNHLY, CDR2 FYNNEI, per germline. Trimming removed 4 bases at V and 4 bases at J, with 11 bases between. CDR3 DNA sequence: TGTGCCAGCAGTGGGGCGACAGGATATAATTCACCCCTCCACTTT. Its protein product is CASSGATGYNSPLHF.

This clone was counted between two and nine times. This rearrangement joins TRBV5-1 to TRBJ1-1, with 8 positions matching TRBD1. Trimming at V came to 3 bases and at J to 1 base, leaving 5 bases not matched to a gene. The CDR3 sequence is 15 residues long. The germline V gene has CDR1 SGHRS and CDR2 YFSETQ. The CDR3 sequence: CASSSGQGTNTEAFF. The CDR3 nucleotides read TGCGCCAGCAGCTCTGGACAGGGTACGAACACTGAAGCTTTCTTT.

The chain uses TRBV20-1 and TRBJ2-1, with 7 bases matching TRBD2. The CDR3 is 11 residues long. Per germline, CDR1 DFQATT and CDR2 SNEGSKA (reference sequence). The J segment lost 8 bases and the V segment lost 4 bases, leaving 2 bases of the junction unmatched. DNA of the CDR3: TGCAGTGCTACTGGGGGGGATGAGCAGTTCTTC. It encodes CSATGGDEQFF.

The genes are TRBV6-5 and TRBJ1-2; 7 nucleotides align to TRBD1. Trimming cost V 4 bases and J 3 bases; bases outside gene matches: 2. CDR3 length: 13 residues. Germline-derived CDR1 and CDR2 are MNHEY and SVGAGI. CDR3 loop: CASSSGQDYGYTF. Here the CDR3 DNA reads TGTGCCAGCAGTTCAGGACAGGACTATGGCTACACCTTC.

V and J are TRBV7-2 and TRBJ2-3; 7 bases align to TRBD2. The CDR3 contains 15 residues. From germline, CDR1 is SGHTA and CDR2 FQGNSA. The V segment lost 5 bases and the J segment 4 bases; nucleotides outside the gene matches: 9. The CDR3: CASSRSGEGADTQYF. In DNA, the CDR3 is TGTGCCAGCAGCCGCAGCGGGGAAGGTGCAGATACGCAGTATTTT.

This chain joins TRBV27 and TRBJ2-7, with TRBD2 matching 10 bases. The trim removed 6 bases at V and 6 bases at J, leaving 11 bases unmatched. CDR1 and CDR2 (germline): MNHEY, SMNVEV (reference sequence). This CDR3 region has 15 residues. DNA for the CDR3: TGTGCCAGCAGACCGCTAGCGGGGGAGGGAGGCGAGCAGTACGTC. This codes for CASRPLAGEGGEQYV.